This TCR beta chain was profiled in a study of blood T cell repertoires in COVID-19. The wider study: There were acute and convalescent COVID-19 samples, and they came from the United States, Italy and Spain. PBMCs, B-cell-depleted T cells, or T cells provided the cDNA or gDNA that made up the material.

Trimming left V 7 bases short and J 4 bases short, with 19 bases between. This CDR3 region has 15 residues. CDR1 SEHNR and CDR2 FQNEAQ come from the germline V gene (reference sequence). Per the study methods: Nucleated cell number was recorded as an estimate derived from reference gene primer amplification. Assay: immunoSEQ multiplex PCR; the TCRdb copy retains only in-frame clones and omits some. The V and J calls and clone size were taken over from that table, and D and trimming were inferred from the DNA. The sample yields 130,000 to 150,000 clones, 75% to 85% seen once. This sequence was found in a woman aged 45-65 years with acute or convalescent COVID-19. Sequencing used peripheral blood. The gene calls are TRBV7-9 and TRBJ2-5; TRBD2 is a possible D gene (6 bases). Here the CDR3 reads CASTLRVGGGETQYF. In nucleotides, the CDR3 is TGTGCCAGCACTTTAAGGGTTGGGGGAGGAGAGACCCAGTACTTC.